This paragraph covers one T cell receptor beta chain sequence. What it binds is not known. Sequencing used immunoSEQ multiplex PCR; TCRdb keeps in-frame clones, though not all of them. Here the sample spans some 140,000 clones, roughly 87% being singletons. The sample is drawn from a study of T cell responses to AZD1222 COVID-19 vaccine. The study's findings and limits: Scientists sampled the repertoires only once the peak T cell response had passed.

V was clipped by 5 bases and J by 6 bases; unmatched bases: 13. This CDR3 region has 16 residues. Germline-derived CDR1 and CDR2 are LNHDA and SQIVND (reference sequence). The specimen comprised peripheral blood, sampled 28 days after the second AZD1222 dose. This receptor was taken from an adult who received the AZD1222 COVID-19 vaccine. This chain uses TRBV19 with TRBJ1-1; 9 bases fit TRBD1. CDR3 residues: CASSPGTGLWISEAFF. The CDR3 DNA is TGTGCCAGTAGTCCGGGGACAGGGTTATGGATTTCTGAAGCTTTCTTT.